This TCR beta chain emerged from a study of vaccination and CD4 T cells after COVID-19. Overall study: Blood was drawn a median around 66 days post second dose, range 14 to 241. Overlapping spike peptides from SARS-CoV-2, HCoV-NL63, HCoV-OC43 and HCoV-229E served to stimulate the cells. Study findings and constraints: Reactive clonotype counts went from median approximately 20 after infection to about 37 after vaccination, nonsignificantly.

At the Johns Hopkins FTIC core, DNA taken from cultured CD4+ T cells was sequenced by way of the Oncomine TCR Beta short-read assay. TCRdb redid the calling of the PCR reads with MiXCR, one entry per CDR3 protein. This sample has 12,000 or so distinct CDR3 sequences, with about 48% found just once. Treatment in this sample: roughly ten-day PBMC culture with coronavirus spike peptide pools or control peptides (ViraFEST assay). Each well held under 2.5 million PBMCs in IL-2 (roughly 10 IU/ml) medium with around 9.4 ug/ml peptide pools. V lost 6 bases, J lost 7 bases, and 6 bases stayed unmatched. There are 12 residues in the CDR3. The V gene's germline CDR1 is DFQATT and CDR2 SNEGSKA (reference sequence). Comments on this clonotype: The antigen is not known.

The clonotype originates from a human donor who had recovered from COVID-19. This chain joins TRBV20-1 and TRBJ1-5; 7 nucleotides line up with TRBD1. Sequencing was done on a sample of CD4+ T cells from blood, cultured in vitro. CDR3 residues: CSAGQGEQPQHF. In nucleotides, the CDR3 is TGCAGTGCAGGCCAGGGGGAGCAGCCCCAGCATTTT.